This record covers a single TCR beta chain. What it binds is not known. This sample is drawn from a study of response to subunit inactivated influenza vaccine. Study-level findings and limits: The authors proposed limited new T cell recruitment per seasonal influenza vaccination.

V lost 0 bases and J 1 base, leaving 10 bases between the germline ends. CDR1 is LGHNA and CDR2 is YNFKEQ in the germline V gene. The CDR3 is made up of 16 amino acids. From the RT-PCR reads, TCRdb called clonotypes with MiXCR, one entry per CDR3 protein. The sample lists fewer than 350,000 distinct CDR3 sequences, around a fifth seen once, with approximately 10% in the top ten. This rearrangement joins TRBV4-2 to TRBJ1-3; D uncertain. The source is a man between 50 and 69 years old who received an inactivated influenza vaccine. The specimen comprised PBMCs from blood, sampled roughly 20 months after vaccination. The CDR3: CASSQDRVESGNTIYF. The DNA of the CDR3 is TGTGCCAGCAGCCAAGACCGGGTAGAGTCTGGAAACACCATATATTTT.